The 18 T cell receptor beta chains below were found in one sample sequenced in a study of early T cells in non-severe SARS-CoV-2 infection. TCRdb re-analysed the 5' RACE reads in MiXCR, keeping a single row per CDR3 protein. The data contain under 50,000 distinct CDR3 sequences, 23% of them singletons. The material sequenced was whole blood, taken at baseline. These receptors came from an adult who was a healthcare worker with PCR-confirmed SARS-CoV-2 infection or an uninfected control (not recorded which).

Many counts were recorded for this clonotype. The rearrangement joins TRBV5-6 to TRBJ2-1; TRBD1 aligns across 7 bases. CDR3 length: 15 residues. V gave up 0 bases and J gave up 2 bases; unmatched junction bases: 2. The germline CDR1 and CDR2 sequences are SGHDT and YYEEEE. The CDR3 bases are TGTGCCAGCAGCTTGGGAGGGGGCGCCTACAATGAGCAGTTCTTC. Translated, it gives CASSLGGGAYNEQFF.

The CDR3 loop reads CASSTGTANYGYTF. In nucleotides, the CDR3 is TGTGCCAGCAGCACCGGGACAGCTAACTATGGCTACACCTTC. The chain is built from TRBV6-6 and TRBJ1-2; the match to TRBD1 covers 7 bases. CDR3 length: 14 amino acids. The ends lost 6 bases at V and 0 bases at J; junction bases unmatched: 4. Germline CDR1 MNHNY, CDR2 SVGAGI (reference sequence).

This chain joins TRBV20-1 and TRBJ1-5, with D tentatively TRBD1 (5 bases). CDR1 DFQATT and CDR2 SNEGSKA come from the germline V gene (reference sequence). Deletions cut 0 bases from V and 1 base from J, with 10 bases between. The CDR3 loop spans 15 amino acids. The CDR3 DNA sequence: TGCAGTGCTAGAGAGAGGGGAGCAAGCAATCAGCCCCAGCATTTT. Translated: CSARERGASNQPQHF.

The chain uses TRBV7-6 and TRBJ2-2; unclear D gene. Germline V gene data show CDR1 as SGHVS and CDR2 as FNYEAQ. Trimming stripped 5 bases from V and 4 bases from J, with 11 bases between. There are 14 residues in the CDR3. CDR3 sequence (DNA): TGTGCCAGCAGCGGCAGACGGAGCACCGGGGAGCTGTTTTTT. This sequence encodes CASSGRRSTGELFF.

The chain carries TRBV10-1 and TRBJ1-1; TRBD1 might be the D (5 bases). Germline loops: CDR1 WNHNN, CDR2 SYGVQD (reference sequence). The CDR3 runs to 13 residues. Between the trimmed V and J ends, which lost 0 bases and 10 bases, there was a span of 12 bases. The DNA for the CDR3 is TGCGCCAGCAGTGAGTCGGGACGGACCCTAGCTTTCTTT. It translates to CASSESGRTLAFF.

A few counts support this clonotype. The chain links TRBV27 to TRBJ2-7; D possibly corresponds to TRBD2 (6 bases). The length of the CDR3 is 16 residues. Germline CDR1 reads MNHEY; CDR2 reads SMNVEV (reference sequence). V was clipped by 0 bases and J by 5 bases, with 17 bases between them. Here the CDR3 DNA reads TGTGCCAGCAGTTTATCGGGGGGATTCGCATCCGACGAGCAGTACTTC. Protein sequence: CASSLSGGFASDEQYF.

The sample holds a few counts of this clonotype. V usage is TRBV2 and J usage is TRBJ1-1; D is unclear. The V gene's germline CDR1 is SNHLY and CDR2 FYNNEI. V was pared by 4 bases and J by 3 bases, with 12 bases between. CDR3 length: 14 amino acids. As DNA, the CDR3 is TGTGCCAGCAGTGTGACACGGCGGGACACTGAAGCTTTCTTT. Protein: CASSVTRRDTEAFF.

This chain links TRBV20-1 with TRBJ2-7; 11 nucleotides line up with TRBD2. With V trimmed by 0 bases and J by 7 bases, 5 bases remained unmatched. Germline V gene sequence: CDR1 DFQATT, CDR2 SNEGSKA (reference sequence). This CDR3 has 14 amino acids. The CDR3 nucleotides read TGCAGTGCTAGAGATAGCGGGGGGGCATTTGAGCAGTACTTC. Translated, it gives CSARDSGGAFEQYF.

The V gene is TRBV2, the J gene TRBJ1-2; 7 nucleotides agree with TRBD1. Germline CDR1 SNHLY, CDR2 FYNNEI. The CDR3 has 11 residues. The ends lost 7 bases at V and 7 bases at J; junction bases unmatched: 3. CDR3 in DNA: TGTGCCAGCATGGAGGGGGCTGGCTACACCTTC. Its translation: CASMEGAGYTF.

This clonotype has only a few counts. One end of the junction does not line up with germline, which may come from a read error. V and J are TRBV25-1 and TRBJ2-2; D may match TRBD1 or TRBD2 (5 bases each). Germline lookup yields CDR1 MGHDK and CDR2 SYGVNS. The CDR3 covers 13 residues. The CDR3 spells CASIEQAGGELFF. Written as DNA, the CDR3 is TGTGCCAGCATTGAACAGGCGGGCGGGGAGCTGTTTTTT.

This clonotype was seen more than once but under ten times. The chain has TRBV3-1 and TRBJ2-7; 7 bases are a match to TRBD1. The ends lost 4 bases at V and 0 bases at J; junction bases unmatched: 6. CDR1 LGHDT and CDR2 YNNKEL come from the germline V gene (reference sequence). The CDR3 extends over 15 amino acids. Here the CDR3 DNA reads TGTGCCAGCAGCCCTTGGACAGGTAGCTCCTACGAGCAGTACTTC. It specifies CASSPWTGSSYEQYF.

As for this clonotype: Germline is not matched at one junction end, which may reflect a read error. This sequence joins TRBV10-3 and TRBJ1-2, with 7 bases aligning to TRBD1. The CDR3 has 12 residues. Germline V gene sequence: CDR1 ENHRY, CDR2 SYGVKD. CDR3 sequence reads: CAISEGQYGYTF. The CDR3 DNA follows: TGTGCCATAAGTGAGGGACAGTATGGCTACACCTTC.

CDR3 bases: TGCGCCAGCAGCTTGGGGACAGGGCCGAACACTGAAGCTTTCTTT. Translation gives CASSLGTGPNTEAFF. The chain is built from TRBV5-1 and TRBJ1-1; 8 bases map to TRBD1. Germline lookup yields CDR1 SGHRS and CDR2 YFSETQ. The CDR3 sequence is 15 residues long. With V trimmed by 0 bases and J by 1 base, 2 bases remained unmatched.

This chain uses TRBV15 with TRBJ2-3, with D hard to call. V was clipped by 0 bases and J by 3 bases, with 1 base between them. This CDR3 comprises 12 residues. CDR1 and CDR2 from the germline V gene are LNHNV and YYDKDF (reference sequence). This CDR3 reads CATSRDTDTQYF. The CDR3 region has the DNA TGTGCCACCAGCAGAGATACAGATACGCAGTATTTT. Combining the CDR3 with reference TRBV15 and TRBJ2-3 gives the whole variable domain DAMVIQNPRYQVTQFGKPVTLSCSQTLNHNVMYWYQQKSSQAPKLLFHYYDKDFNNEADTPDNFQSRRPNTSFCFLDIRSPGLGDTAMYLCATSRDTDTQYFGPGTRLTVL.

The J gene is TRBJ2-1, the V gene TRBV12-3 or TRBV12-4; 11 bases are a match to TRBD1. This CDR3 is built from 15 residues. V shed 5 bases and J 6 bases; nucleotides not matched to a gene: 6. CDR3 nucleotide sequence: TGTGCCAGCAGTCTCACCGGGACAGGGGGCAATGAGCAGTTCTTC. Translation: CASSLTGTGGNEQFF.

This clonotype occurred a few times. The V call is TRBV24-1, the J call TRBJ2-7, with 8 nucleotides matching TRBD2. The CDR3 loop spans 15 amino acids. The J segment lost 0 bases and the V segment lost 8 bases, leaving 8 bases of the junction unmatched. CDR1 is KGHDR and CDR2 is SFDVKD in the germline V gene. The CDR3 loop is CATTPRGGPSYEQYF. CDR3 nucleotides: TGTGCCACCACCCCCCGGGGGGGTCCCTCCTACGAGCAGTACTTC.

The rearrangement uses TRBV7-9 and TRBJ1-4; D gene unclear. Trimming stripped 5 bases from V and 5 bases from J, with 15 bases between. CDR3 length: 15 residues. Germline values: CDR1 SEHNR, CDR2 FQNEAQ (reference sequence). CDR3: CASSPSSSSNEKLFF. CDR3 DNA: TGTGCCAGCAGCCCCTCGTCGAGCTCCAATGAAAAACTGTTTTTT. Together with reference TRBV7-9 and TRBJ1-4, the CDR3 gives the full variable domain: DTGVSQNPRHKITKRGQNVTFRCDPISEHNRLYWYRQTLGQGPEFLTYFQNEAQLEKSRLLSDRFSAERPKGSFSTLEIQRTEQGDSAMYLCASSPSSSSNEKLFFGSGTQLSVL.

This rearrangement joins TRBV5-1 to TRBJ1-6; tentative D call: TRBD1 (5 bases). Deletions cut 3 bases from V and 4 bases from J, with 14 bases between. The CDR3 spans 16 residues. Germline V lookup: CDR1 SGHRS, CDR2 YFSETQ. The DNA of the CDR3 is TGCGCCAGCAGCTCTGGAGTAGGGGCATATAATTCACCCCTCCACTTT. As protein: CASSSGVGAYNSPLHF.